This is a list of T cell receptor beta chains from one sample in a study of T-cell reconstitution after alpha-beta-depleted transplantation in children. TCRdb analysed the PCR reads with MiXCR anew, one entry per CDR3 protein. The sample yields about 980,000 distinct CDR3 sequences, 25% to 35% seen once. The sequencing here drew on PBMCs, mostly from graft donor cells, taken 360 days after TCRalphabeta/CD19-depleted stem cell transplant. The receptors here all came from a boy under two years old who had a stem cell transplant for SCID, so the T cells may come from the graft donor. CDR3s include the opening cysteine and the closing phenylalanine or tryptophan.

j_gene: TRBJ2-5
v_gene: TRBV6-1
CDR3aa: CASTMTSGGAIGETQYF

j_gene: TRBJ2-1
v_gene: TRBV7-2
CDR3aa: CASSSDPGNEQFF

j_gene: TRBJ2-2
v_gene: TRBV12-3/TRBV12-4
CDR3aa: CASSHRTQEIGELFF

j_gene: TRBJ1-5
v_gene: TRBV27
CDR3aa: CASSPVGPRNQPQHF

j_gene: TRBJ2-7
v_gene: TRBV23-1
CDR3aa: CASSPRQGWETYEQYF

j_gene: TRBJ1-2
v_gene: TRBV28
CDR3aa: CASSFLTRPNYGYTF

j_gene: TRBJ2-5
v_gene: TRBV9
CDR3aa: CASSEAGTSQTQYF

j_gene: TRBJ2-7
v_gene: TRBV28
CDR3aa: CASSLRGPLRDEQYF

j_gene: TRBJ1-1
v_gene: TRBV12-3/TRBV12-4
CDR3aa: CASSLGRATEAFF

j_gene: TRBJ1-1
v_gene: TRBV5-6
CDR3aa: CASSLSQGNTEAFF

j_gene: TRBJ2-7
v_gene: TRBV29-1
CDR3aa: CSAVGQNYEQYF

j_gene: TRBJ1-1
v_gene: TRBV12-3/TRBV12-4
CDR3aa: CASSLESRTEAFF

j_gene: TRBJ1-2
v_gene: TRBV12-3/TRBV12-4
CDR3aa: CASSLAGGGNYGYTF

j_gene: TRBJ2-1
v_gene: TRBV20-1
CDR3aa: CSARDLPRGGYNEQFF

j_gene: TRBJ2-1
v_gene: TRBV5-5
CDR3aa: CASRLDRESYNEQFF

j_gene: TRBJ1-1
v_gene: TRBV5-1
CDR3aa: CASSLPQPGQGDMNTEAFF

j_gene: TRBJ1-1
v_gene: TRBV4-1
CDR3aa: CASSQEDTWNTEAFF

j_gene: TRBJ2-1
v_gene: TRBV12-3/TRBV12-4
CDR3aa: CASDPARLCTFNEQFF

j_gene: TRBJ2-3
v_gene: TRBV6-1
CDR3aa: CASRGQGALTDTQYF

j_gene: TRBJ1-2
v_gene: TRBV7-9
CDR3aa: CASSPTQNGYYGYTF

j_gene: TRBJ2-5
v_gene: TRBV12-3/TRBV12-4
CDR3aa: CASSLCKGGGETQYF

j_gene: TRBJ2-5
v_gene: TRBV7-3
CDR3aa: CASSPASGGNQETQYF

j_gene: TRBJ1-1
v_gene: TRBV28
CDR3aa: CASSQGGAKDTEAFF

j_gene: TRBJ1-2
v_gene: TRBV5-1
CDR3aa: CASSDTIGQGGYGYTF

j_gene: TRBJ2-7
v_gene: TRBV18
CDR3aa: CASSPLQDGPGQYF

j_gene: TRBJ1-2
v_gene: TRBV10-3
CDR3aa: CAITEQGLRGYTF

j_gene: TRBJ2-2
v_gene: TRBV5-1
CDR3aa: CASNRGATDKWELFF

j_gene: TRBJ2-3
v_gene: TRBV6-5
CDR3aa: CASSYPGLTSTDTQYF

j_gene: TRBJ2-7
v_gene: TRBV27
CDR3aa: CASSRTGALSYEQYF

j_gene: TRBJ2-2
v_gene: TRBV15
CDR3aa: CATSSPSIISLNTGELFF

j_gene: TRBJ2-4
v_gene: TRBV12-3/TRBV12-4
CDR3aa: CASSFLSQSPENIQYF

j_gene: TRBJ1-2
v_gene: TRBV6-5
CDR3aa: CASSYGPFGGSGYTF

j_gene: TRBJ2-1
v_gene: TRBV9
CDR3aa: CASSVEVAPYNEQFF

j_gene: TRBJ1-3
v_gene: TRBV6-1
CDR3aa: CASRAPGASGNTIYF

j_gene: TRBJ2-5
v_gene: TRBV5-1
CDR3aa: CASSAADRQQETQYF

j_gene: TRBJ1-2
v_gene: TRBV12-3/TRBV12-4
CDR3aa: CASRSSGWGYTF

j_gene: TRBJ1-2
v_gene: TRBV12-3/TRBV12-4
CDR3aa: CASSGPSSNYGYTF

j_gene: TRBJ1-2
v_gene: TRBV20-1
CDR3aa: CSAVGRHGYTF

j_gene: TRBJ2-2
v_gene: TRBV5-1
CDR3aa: CASSLDGRTNTGELFF

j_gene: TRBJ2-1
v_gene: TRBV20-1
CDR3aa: CSARSGSSYNEQFF

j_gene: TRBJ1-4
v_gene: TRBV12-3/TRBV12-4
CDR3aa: CASSPGRGGGEKLFF

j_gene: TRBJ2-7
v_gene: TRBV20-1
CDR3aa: CSAMKDRAAYEQYF

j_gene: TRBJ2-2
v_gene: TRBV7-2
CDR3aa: CASSTRDWGPGELFF

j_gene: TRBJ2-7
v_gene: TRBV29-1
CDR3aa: CSAGHPYEQYF

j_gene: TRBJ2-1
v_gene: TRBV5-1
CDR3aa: CASSLGGLRAYNEQFF

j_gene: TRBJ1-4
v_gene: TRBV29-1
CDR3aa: CSVGTGGEKLFF

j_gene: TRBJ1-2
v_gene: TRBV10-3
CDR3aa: CAISGTGGGGYGYTF

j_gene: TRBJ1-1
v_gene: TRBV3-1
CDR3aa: CASSLMSRANTEAFF

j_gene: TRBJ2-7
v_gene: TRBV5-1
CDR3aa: CASSQFGSYEQYF

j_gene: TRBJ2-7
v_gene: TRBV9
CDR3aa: CASSVDAVLFGYEQYF

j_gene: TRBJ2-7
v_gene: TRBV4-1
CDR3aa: CASSQERSGGSYEQYF

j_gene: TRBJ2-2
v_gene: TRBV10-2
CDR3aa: CASMSTGELFF

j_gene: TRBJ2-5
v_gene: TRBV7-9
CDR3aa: CASGVYQETQYF